This T cell receptor (beta chain) was found in a study of cytomegalovirus exposure and HLA in healthy donors. The wider study: About 85 million unique TCR sequences came from HLA-typed donors in an early release. Study findings and constraints: In a later analysis, productive TCRs from donors in an Asian-associated ancestry cluster reportedly carried fewer N-insertions than the cohort mean.

In regard to this clone: Antigen: not known.

The PCR was carried out with 60 Vbeta primers and 13 Jbeta primers. The data were produced by immunoSEQ multiplex PCR, yet TCRdb's version contains in-frame clones alone and is incomplete. The sample table sets out approximately 45,000 clones. From germline, CDR1 is SGHNT and CDR2 YYREEE (reference sequence). The CDR3 contains 16 residues. Trimming removed 2 bases at V and 2 bases at J, with 14 bases between. This clonotype was obtained from a male donor in good health and CMV-seronegative. V is TRBV5-4 and J is TRBJ1-5, with a weak D call TRBD1 (5 bases). Input material: PBMCs. The CDR3 loop is CASSFAGDGGNQPQHF. In nucleotides, the CDR3 is TGTGCCAGCAGCTTCGCGGGGGATGGGGGCAATCAGCCCCAGCATTTT.